This T cell receptor beta chain was found in a study of post-analysis software for immune sequencing data. Whole-study findings and limits: A handful of TRBV segments were significantly more frequent in patients than in controls. TRBV5-6, TRBV5-1 and TRBV20-1 were among these segments. Diversity measured as normalized Chao1 was significantly lower in multiple sclerosis patients than in controls.

TCR beta libraries were prepared from cDNA with unique molecular identifiers. TCRdb reanalysed the PCR reads using MiXCR and keeps one entry per CDR3 protein. The repertoire has roughly 800,000 distinct CDR3 sequences, roughly half of them found once; the top ten carry approximately 4.2%. As regards this clonotype: The antigen is undetermined.

Germline V CDR1 and CDR2: MGHRA, YSYEKL. The CDR3 is made up of 14 amino acids. The chain is built from TRBV4-1 and TRBJ2-5, with a tentative D call TRBD1 (6 bases). The tail of the sequence fits TRBJ2-7 better, so the J call may be wrong. This clonotype originated in a girl aged 10 to 17 with multiple sclerosis. The sample was blood. CDR3 residues: CASSATGIRDEQYF. The CDR3 nucleotides are TGCGCCAGCAGCGCTACAGGGATTAGGGACGAGCAGTACTTC.